These 22 T cell receptor beta chains share one sample of origin, sequenced in a study of a mutant IDH1 vaccine in newly diagnosed glioma. Indicated time point: week 35, safety follow-up. Vaccination comprised doses that each held 300 ug of mutant IDH1 20-mer peptide, plus topical imiquimod. TCRdb keeps only in-frame clones here, not all; method: immunoSEQ multiplex PCR. The repertoire consists of 41,000 or so clones, with 75% to 90% occurring once and the leading ten covering 1.5%. Their antigens remain unidentified. The input for sequencing was PBMCs, taken from a glioma patient whose treatment included an IDH1 peptide vaccine. The receptors derive from a man in his forties or fifties with glioma.

The chain links TRBV2 to TRBJ2-2, with D possibly being TRBD1 or TRBD2 (5 bases each). The germline V gene encodes CDR1 SNHLY and CDR2 FYNNEI. The germline V and J ends were trimmed by 6 bases and 0 bases, with 23 bases remaining between them. This CDR3 spans 19 amino acids. This CDR3 is CASRDPRDGARANTGELFF. CDR3 in DNA: TGTGCCAGCAGGGACCCCCGGGACGGCGCCCGGGCGAACACCGGGGAGCTGTTTTTT.

The rearrangement uses TRBV27 and TRBJ2-2; TRBD2 aligns across 9 bases. Germline CDR1 is MNHEY and CDR2 is SMNVEV (reference sequence). V trimming: 5 bases; J trimming: 5 bases; junction bases outside the gene matches: 9. CDR3 size: 16 residues. CDR3 sequence reads: CASSRTGTSRTGELFF. CDR3 DNA: TGTGCCAGCAGTCGAACCGGGACTAGCCGAACCGGGGAGCTGTTTTTT.

The chain has TRBV27 and TRBJ1-5, with D possibly TRBD1 on 6 matching bases. Germline V gives CDR1 MNHEY, CDR2 SMNVEV (reference sequence). The CDR3 is made up of 14 amino acids. V was clipped by 7 bases and J by 7 bases, with 17 bases between them. Here the CDR3 DNA reads TGTGCCAGCAAAACACAGGGAGGGGAACAGCCCCAGCATTTT. Translating it yields CASKTQGGEQPQHF.

The chain has TRBV4-1 and TRBJ1-5, with D hard to call. The CDR3 totals 14 residues. Germline V CDR1 and CDR2: MGHRA, YSYEKL. V was trimmed by 1 base and J by 6 bases, leaving 10 bases between them. The CDR3 DNA is TGCGCCAGCAGCCAAGCTGGGTGGGGTCAGCCCCAGCATTTT. As protein: CASSQAGWGQPQHF.

This chain links TRBV4-2 with TRBJ1-2, with 8 bases that match TRBD1. Unmatched junction bases numbered 10, after V lost 3 bases and J lost 4 bases. Germline values: CDR1 LGHNA, CDR2 YNFKEQ. The CDR3 totals 16 residues. CDR3 amino acids: CASSQGAGTGIYGYTF. CDR3 in DNA: TGTGCCAGCAGCCAGGGGGCCGGGACAGGTATCTATGGCTACACCTTC.

The DNA for the CDR3 is TGTGCCAGCAATTACAGGGGCGGGAACACTGAAGCTTTCTTT. Protein sequence: CASNYRGGNTEAFF. The V and J genes are TRBV27 and TRBJ1-1; TRBD1 agrees at 7 bases. This CDR3 is built from 14 residues. Germline CDR1 is MNHEY and CDR2 is SMNVEV (reference sequence). V dropped 7 bases and J dropped 1; count of bases not matched to a gene: 6.

A few counts support this clone. The chain combines TRBV30 with TRBJ2-5; 9 bases line up with TRBD1. The V segment lost 3 bases and the J segment 1 base; nucleotides outside the gene matches: 6. The CDR3 has 15 amino acids. Germline lookup yields CDR1 GTSNPN and CDR2 SVGIG (reference sequence). The CDR3 loop reads CAWRSGTGIQETQYF. CDR3 sequence (DNA): TGTGCCTGGAGGTCCGGGACAGGGATCCAAGAGACCCAGTACTTC.

The sample holds a few counts of this clone. The J gene is TRBJ2-1, the V gene TRBV28; 10 bases fit TRBD1. The CDR3 is 18 amino acids. CDR1 MDHEN and CDR2 SYDVKM come from the germline V gene. Trimming cost V 1 base and J 3 bases; bases outside gene matches: 9. As DNA, the CDR3 is TGTGCCAGCAGTTTATTTTACACCGGGACAGGGGACTACAATGAGCAGTTCTTC. It is translated as CASSLFYTGTGDYNEQFF.

The V gene is TRBV10-3, the J gene TRBJ1-2; TRBD1 might be the D (5 bases). The V end lost 3 bases, the J end lost 1 base, and 12 bases lay between the germline ends. Germline V gene sequence: CDR1 ENHRY, CDR2 SYGVKD. CDR3 size: 15 residues. The CDR3 nucleotides read TGTGCCATCAGTGAACAGGCCCTTCTTAACTATGGCTACACCTTC. As protein: CAISEQALLNYGYTF.

Only a few counts were recorded for this clone. The chain recombines TRBV5-3 with TRBJ1-1; D is unresolved. TRBV5-3 is identified as an open reading frame with a role that is uncertain. V lost 0 bases and J lost 6, with 6 bases in between. This CDR3 region has 12 residues. The CDR3 sequence: CARSLDQPEAFF. In DNA form, the CDR3 reads TGTGCCAGAAGCTTGGATCAACCTGAAGCTTTCTTT.

The chain joins TRBV25-1 to TRBJ1-4; D is perhaps TRBD1 (5 bases). The V and J ends lost 2 bases and 10 bases respectively, with 11 bases between them. The CDR3 loop spans 13 amino acids. Germline CDR1 and CDR2: MGHDK and SYGVNS. CDR3 loop: CASSEGAGTKLFF. The DNA of the CDR3 is TGTGCCAGCAGTGAAGGGGCGGGGACAAAACTGTTTTTT.

This clone was seen once. The rearrangement joins TRBV5-6 to TRBJ1-5, with TRBD1 as a possible D gene (5 bases). With 0 bases removed from V and 7 bases from J, the gap between germline ends came to 11 bases. This CDR3 has 14 amino acids. CDR1 SGHDT and CDR2 YYEEEE come from the germline V gene. In nucleotides, the CDR3 is TGTGCCAGCAGCTTGGACGGGGGAAGGCAGCCCCAGCATTTT. Protein sequence: CASSLDGGRQPQHF.

J is TRBJ2-1 and V is TRBV10-3; D is uncertain. The germline gives CDR1 ENHRY, CDR2 SYGVKD. The germline V and J ends were trimmed by 0 bases and 7 bases, with 7 bases remaining between them. There are 13 residues in the CDR3. CDR3 nucleotide sequence: TGTGCCATCAGTGAGTCCACGAGTAATGAGCAGTTCTTC. Translating gives CAISESTSNEQFF.

This clone turned up a few times. V is TRBV27 and J is TRBJ1-5; a possible D gene is TRBD1 (5 bases). The V end lost 2 bases, the J end lost 4 bases, and 12 bases lay between the germline ends. From germline, CDR1 is MNHEY and CDR2 SMNVEV (reference sequence). This CDR3 contains 15 residues. The CDR3 bases are TGTGCCAGCAGTTTAGGTTGGGGGAATAATCAGCCCCAGCATTTT. As protein: CASSLGWGNNQPQHF.

The chain couples TRBV7-9 to TRBJ1-2; TRBD1 is a possible D gene (5 bases). The CDR3 has 14 amino acids. Trimming took off 5 bases at V and 4 bases at J, with 14 bases between the two ends. From germline, CDR1 is SEHNR and CDR2 FQNEAQ (reference sequence). The CDR3 DNA is TGTGCCAGCAGCCCTGGGGGGACGCTCTATGGCTACACCTTC. It is translated as CASSPGGTLYGYTF.

The chain uses TRBV28 and TRBJ2-4; D is uncertain. CDR3 length equals 16 residues. Germline V gene sequence: CDR1 MDHEN, CDR2 SYDVKM. Between the trimmed V and J ends, which lost 5 bases and 0 bases, there was a span of 14 bases. This CDR3 reads CASSPPGSLAKNIQYF. The CDR3 DNA reads TGTGCCAGCAGTCCGCCAGGTAGCCTAGCCAAAAACATTCAGTACTTC.

This clone was detected only a few times. The J gene is TRBJ1-1, the V gene TRBV5-1; 8 bases align to TRBD1. This CDR3 comprises 16 residues. V was clipped by 5 bases and J by 0 bases; unmatched bases: 9. CDR1 and CDR2 (germline): SGHRS, YFSETQ. The CDR3 DNA follows: TGCGCCAGCAGGTCCGGGACAGGCCCAATGAACACTGAAGCTTTCTTT. Residues: CASRSGTGPMNTEAFF. Variable domain in full (rest from reference TRBV5-1 and TRBJ1-1): KAGVTQTPRYLIKTRGQQVTLSCSPISGHRSVSWYQQTPGQGLQFLFEYFSETQRNKGNFPGRFSGRQFSNSRSEMNVSTLELGDSALYLCASRSGTGPMNTEAFFGQGTRLTVV.

The CDR3 bases are TGTGCCAGCAGCTTAGCGCAAGGAAGTTACACAGATACGCAGTATTTT. Amino acid sequence: CASSLAQGSYTDTQYF. The chain has TRBV7-8 and TRBJ2-3; D gene unclear. Germline V gene lookup returns CDR1 SGHVS and CDR2 FQNEAQ. V was shortened by 0 bases and J by 2 bases, with 12 bases between the two germline ends. The CDR3 extends over 16 amino acids.

The table lists this clone with a count of one. This chain uses TRBV7-9 with TRBJ2-7, with 11 nucleotides matching TRBD2. The CDR3 runs to 15 residues. V trimming: 6 bases; J trimming: 1 base; junction bases outside the gene matches: 5. The germline V gene has CDR1 SEHNR and CDR2 FQNEAQ (reference sequence). The DNA of the CDR3 is TGTGCCAGCAGTTCGACTAGCGGGACTTCCTACGAGCAGTACTTC. Its protein is CASSSTSGTSYEQYF. Full variable domain (rest looked up from reference TRBV7-9 and TRBJ2-7): DTGVSQNPRHKITKRGQNVTFRCDPISEHNRLYWYRQTLGQGPEFLTYFQNEAQLEKSRLLSDRFSAERPKGSFSTLEIQRTEQGDSAMYLCASSSTSGTSYEQYFGPGTRLTVT.

The chain couples TRBV15 to TRBJ1-1, with D unresolved. Germline assignment: CDR1 LNHNV and CDR2 YYDKDF (reference sequence). The CDR3 loop spans 15 amino acids. With 0 bases removed from V and 2 bases from J, the gap between germline ends came to 10 bases. The CDR3 coding sequence is TGTGCCACCAGCAGAGATCTGGGCGGTAACACTGAAGCTTTCTTT. The encoded protein is CATSRDLGGNTEAFF.

This sequence joins TRBV28 and TRBJ2-7; D may correspond to TRBD1 or TRBD2 (5 bases each). Germline CDR1 and CDR2: MDHEN and SYDVKM. V lost 6 bases and J lost 6, with 15 bases in between. There are 13 residues in the CDR3. The CDR3 sequence: CASSPQGVGEQYV. CDR3 coding DNA: TGTGCCAGCAGCCCGCAGGGAGTAGGCGAGCAGTACGTC.

V and J are TRBV6-1 and TRBJ2-7, with TRBD1 matching over 12 bases. The CDR3 length is 13 residues. The germline V gene has CDR1 MNHNS and CDR2 SASEGT. Unmatched junction bases numbered 3, after V lost 6 bases and J lost 6 bases. CDR3 residues: CASSRDRGREQYF. The CDR3 nucleotides read TGTGCCAGCAGCCGGGACAGGGGGCGCGAGCAGTACTTC.